Shown below are 9 T cell receptor beta chains from a single sample sequenced in a study of T cells in Graves' hyperthyroidism and ophthalmopathy. Using RNA transcripts as the source, TCR beta CDR3 regions were amplified. When the TCR CDR3 underwent first-round RT-PCR, the HTBI primer set was used. TCRdb called the multiplex PCR reads again in MiXCR, with one record for every CDR3 protein. The repertoire holds 650,000 to 800,000 distinct CDR3 sequences, over 40% seen once, with less than 9.5% in the top ten. Sequencing input: peripheral blood or thyroid tissue (not recorded which). The receptors come from an adult man with Graves' disease, either hyperthyroidism or ophthalmopathy (not recorded which).

This rearrangement joins TRBV3-1 to TRBJ1-4, with a possible D match to TRBD1 (6 bases). Trimming pared 3 bases from V and 11 bases from J, leaving 19 bases between. This CDR3 region has 15 residues. Germline loops: CDR1 LGHDT, CDR2 YNNKEL (reference sequence). The CDR3 protein is CASSQETGPRWKLFF. CDR3 sequence (DNA): TGTGCCAGCAGCCAGGAGACAGGTCCTCGGTGGAAACTGTTTTTT.

This sequence joins TRBV5-1 and TRBJ1-2; D possibly corresponds to TRBD1 (6 bases). Trimming shortened V by 0 bases and J by 12 bases, and 12 bases separated the two germline ends. CDR3 length equals 12 residues. Germline values: CDR1 SGHRS, CDR2 YFSETQ. CDR3 in DNA: TGCGCCAGCAGCTTGGCAGGGGCTGGAAACACCTTC. Its protein product is CASSLAGAGNTF. The full variable domain, rest sourced from reference TRBV5-1 and TRBJ1-2, is KAGVTQTPRYLIKTRGQQVTLSCSPISGHRSVSWYQQTPGQGLQFLFEYFSETQRNKGNFPGRFSGRQFSNSRSEMNVSTLELGDSALYLCASSLAGAGNTFGSGTRLTVV.

This clonotype has a handful of counts. The chain joins TRBV7-2 to TRBJ2-2; 12 bases line up with TRBD2. CDR1 SGHTA and CDR2 FQGNSA come from the germline V gene. The V and J ends lost 0 bases and 9 bases, in that order; junction bases with no gene match: 8. The CDR3 sequence is 17 residues long. CDR3 coding DNA: TGTGCCAGCAGCTTAGCTAGACTAGCGGGAGTTGAGCGGGAGCTGTTTTTT. Its translation is CASSLARLAGVERELFF.

This clonotype occurred a few times. The genes are TRBV6-1 and TRBJ1-3, with unresolved D. CDR3 length equals 15 residues. The germline CDR1 and CDR2 sequences are MNHNS and SASEGT. V gave up 5 bases and J gave up 0 bases, with 11 bases separating them. CDR3 loop: CASSQGRTSGNTIYF. As DNA, the CDR3 is TGTGCCAGCAGTCAAGGACGTACCTCTGGAAACACCATATATTTT.

This clonotype was counted a few times. This sequence joins TRBV7-9 and TRBJ2-2; 11 bases match TRBD2. CDR1 and CDR2 (germline): SEHNR, FQNEAQ (reference sequence). V lost 4 bases and J lost 0; bases outside the gene matches: 4. This CDR3 region has 17 residues. CDR3 sequence: CASSWTSGRPNTGELFF. The CDR3 nucleotides read TGTGCCAGCAGCTGGACTAGCGGGCGTCCGAACACCGGGGAGCTGTTTTTT.

This clonotype was counted only a few times. This chain links TRBV7-3 with TRBJ2-7; either TRBD1 or TRBD2 may supply D (5 bases each). Germline assignment: CDR1 SGHTA and CDR2 FQGTGA. This CDR3 spans 14 amino acids. V lost 11 bases to trimming and J lost 4 bases, with 21 bases between them. The CDR3 coding sequence is TGTGCCTGGACCCCCGGGACGGACGGTTACGAGCAGTACTTC. Translated, it gives CAWTPGTDGYEQYF.

This chain joins TRBV6-5 and TRBJ1-5; TRBD1 might be the D (6 bases). Trimming removed 2 bases at V and 4 bases at J, with 9 bases between. Per germline, CDR1 MNHEY and CDR2 SVGAGI. The CDR3 contains 14 residues. CDR3 in amino acids: CASSYRQENQPQHF. The CDR3 coding sequence is TGTGCCAGCAGTTACCGACAGGAGAATCAGCCCCAGCATTTT.

As to this clonotype: The CDR3 does not close with the conserved phenylalanine or tryptophan, likely indicating a read error. The CDR3 DNA is TGTGCCAGCAGGGGAGCGCGAACCTACGAGCAGTACCTC. This translates into CASRGARTYEQYL. This chain joins TRBV6-5 and TRBJ2-7, with a possible D match to TRBD2 (5 bases). V lost 6 bases and J 2 bases, leaving 11 bases between the germline ends. Germline V lookup: CDR1 MNHEY, CDR2 SVGAGI. The CDR3 has 13 residues.

This chain joins TRBV9 and TRBJ2-7; 9 bases line up with TRBD1. The CDR3 is 15 amino acids. V trimming: 3 bases; J trimming: 2 bases; junction bases outside the gene matches: 6. Germline CDR1 reads SGDLS; CDR2 reads YYNGEE. CDR3 nucleotide sequence: TGTGCCAGCAGCGCGCTACAGGGGGCGACCTACGAGCAGTACTTC. Amino acid sequence: CASSALQGATYEQYF.